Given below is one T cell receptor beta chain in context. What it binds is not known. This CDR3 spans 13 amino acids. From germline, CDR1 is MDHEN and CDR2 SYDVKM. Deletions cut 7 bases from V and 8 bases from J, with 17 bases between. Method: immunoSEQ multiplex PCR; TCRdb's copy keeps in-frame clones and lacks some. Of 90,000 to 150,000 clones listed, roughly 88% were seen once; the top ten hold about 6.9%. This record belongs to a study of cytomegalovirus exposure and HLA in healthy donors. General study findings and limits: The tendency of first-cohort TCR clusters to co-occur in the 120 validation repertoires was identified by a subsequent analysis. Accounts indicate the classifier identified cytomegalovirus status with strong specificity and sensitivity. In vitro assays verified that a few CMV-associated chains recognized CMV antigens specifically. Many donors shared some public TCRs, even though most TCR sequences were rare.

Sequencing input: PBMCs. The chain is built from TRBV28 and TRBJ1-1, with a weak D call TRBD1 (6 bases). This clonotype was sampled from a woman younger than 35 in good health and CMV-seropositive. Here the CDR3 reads CASTSGRGREAFF. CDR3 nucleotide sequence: TGTGCCAGCACCTCTGGGCGGGGGCGGGAAGCTTTCTTT.